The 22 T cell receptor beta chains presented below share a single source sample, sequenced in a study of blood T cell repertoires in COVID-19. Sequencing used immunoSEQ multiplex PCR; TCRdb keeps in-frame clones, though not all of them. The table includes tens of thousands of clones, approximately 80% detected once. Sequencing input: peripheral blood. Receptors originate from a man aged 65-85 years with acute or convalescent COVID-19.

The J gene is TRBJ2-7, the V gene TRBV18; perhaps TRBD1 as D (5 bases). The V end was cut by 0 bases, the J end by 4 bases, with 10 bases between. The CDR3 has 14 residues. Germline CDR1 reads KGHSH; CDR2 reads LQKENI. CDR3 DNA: TGTGCCAGCTCACCACCCCAGGGCCGTTACGAGCAGTACTTC. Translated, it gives CASSPPQGRYEQYF.

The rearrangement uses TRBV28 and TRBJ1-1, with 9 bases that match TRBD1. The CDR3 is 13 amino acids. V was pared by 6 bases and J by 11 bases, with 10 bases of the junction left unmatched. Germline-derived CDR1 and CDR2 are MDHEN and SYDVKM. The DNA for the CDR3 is TGTGCCAGCAGCTCGACACAGGGGGCACGGGCTTTCTTT. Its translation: CASSSTQGARAFF.

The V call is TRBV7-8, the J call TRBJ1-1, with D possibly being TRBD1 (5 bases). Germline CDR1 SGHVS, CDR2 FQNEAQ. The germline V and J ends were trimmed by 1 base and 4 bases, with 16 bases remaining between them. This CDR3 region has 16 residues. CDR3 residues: CASSLVVPGGTTEAFF. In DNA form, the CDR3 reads TGTGCCAGCAGCTTAGTAGTCCCGGGGGGGACCACTGAAGCTTTCTTT.

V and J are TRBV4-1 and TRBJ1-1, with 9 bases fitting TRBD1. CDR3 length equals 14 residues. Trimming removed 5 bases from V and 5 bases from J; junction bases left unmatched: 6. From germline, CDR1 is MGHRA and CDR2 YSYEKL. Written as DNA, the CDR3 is TGCGCCAGCAGCTACCGGACAGGGGAAACTGAAGCTTTCTTT. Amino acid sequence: CASSYRTGETEAFF.

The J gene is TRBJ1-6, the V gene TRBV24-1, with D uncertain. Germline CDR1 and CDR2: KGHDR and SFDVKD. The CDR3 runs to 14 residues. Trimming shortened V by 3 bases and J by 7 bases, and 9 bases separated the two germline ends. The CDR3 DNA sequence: TGTGCCACCAGTGATGCACTACCGAATTCACCCCTCCACTTT. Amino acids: CATSDALPNSPLHF.

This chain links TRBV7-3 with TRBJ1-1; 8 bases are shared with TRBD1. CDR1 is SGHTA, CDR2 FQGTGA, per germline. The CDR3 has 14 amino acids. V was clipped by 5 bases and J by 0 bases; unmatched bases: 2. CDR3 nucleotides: TGTGCCAGCAGCCTACAGGGGGTGAACACTGAAGCTTTCTTT. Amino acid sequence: CASSLQGVNTEAFF.

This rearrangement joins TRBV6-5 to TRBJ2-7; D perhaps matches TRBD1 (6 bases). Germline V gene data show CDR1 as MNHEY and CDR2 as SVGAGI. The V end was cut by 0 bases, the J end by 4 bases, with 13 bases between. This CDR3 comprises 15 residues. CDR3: CASSYSIGGQYEQYF. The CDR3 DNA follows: TGTGCCAGCAGTTACTCGATTGGGGGCCAGTACGAGCAGTACTTC.

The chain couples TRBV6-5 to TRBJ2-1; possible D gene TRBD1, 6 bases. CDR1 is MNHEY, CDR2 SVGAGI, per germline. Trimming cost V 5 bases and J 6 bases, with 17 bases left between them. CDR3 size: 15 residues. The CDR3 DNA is TGTGCCAGCAGTCCTACAGGGTTCTCGGGCAATGAGCAGTTCTTC. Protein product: CASSPTGFSGNEQFF.

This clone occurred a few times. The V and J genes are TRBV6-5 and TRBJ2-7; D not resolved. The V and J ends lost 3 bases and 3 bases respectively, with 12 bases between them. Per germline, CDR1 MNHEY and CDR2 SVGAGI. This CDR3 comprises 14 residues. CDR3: CASSYRENDYEQYF. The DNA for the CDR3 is TGTGCCAGCAGTTATCGAGAGAACGACTACGAGCAGTACTTC.

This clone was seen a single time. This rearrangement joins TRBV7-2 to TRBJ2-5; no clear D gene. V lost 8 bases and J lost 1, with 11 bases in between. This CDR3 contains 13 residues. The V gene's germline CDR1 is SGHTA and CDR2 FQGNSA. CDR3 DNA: TGTGCCAGCCACCGACAAGCCCAAGAGACCCAGTACTTC. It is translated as CASHRQAQETQYF.

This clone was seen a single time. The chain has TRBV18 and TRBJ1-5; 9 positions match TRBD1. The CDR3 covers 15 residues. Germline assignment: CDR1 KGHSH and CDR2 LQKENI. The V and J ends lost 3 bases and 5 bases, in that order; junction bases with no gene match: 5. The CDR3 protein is CASSPSTGGDQPQHF. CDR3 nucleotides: TGTGCCAGCTCACCTTCAACAGGGGGCGATCAGCCCCAGCATTTT.

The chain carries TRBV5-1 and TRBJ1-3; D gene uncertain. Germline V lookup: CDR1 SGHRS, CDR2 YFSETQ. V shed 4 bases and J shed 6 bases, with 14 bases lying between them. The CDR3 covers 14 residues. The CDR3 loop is CASSPGVSSNTIYF. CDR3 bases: TGCGCCAGCAGCCCCGGGGTTAGCTCAAACACCATATATTTT.

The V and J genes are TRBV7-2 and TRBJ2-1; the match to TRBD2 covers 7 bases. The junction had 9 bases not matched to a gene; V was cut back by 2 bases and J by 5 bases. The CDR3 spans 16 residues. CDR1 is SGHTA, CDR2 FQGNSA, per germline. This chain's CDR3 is CASSLSAGVVDNEQFF. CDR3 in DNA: TGTGCCAGCAGCTTATCGGCGGGAGTCGTCGACAATGAGCAGTTCTTC.

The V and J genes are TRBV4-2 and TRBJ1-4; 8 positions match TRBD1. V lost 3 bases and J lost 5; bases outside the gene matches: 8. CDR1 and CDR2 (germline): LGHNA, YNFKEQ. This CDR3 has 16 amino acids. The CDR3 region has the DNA TGTGCCAGCAGCCACACAAGGACAGGGAGGAATGAAAAACTGTTTTTT. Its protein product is CASSHTRTGRNEKLFF.

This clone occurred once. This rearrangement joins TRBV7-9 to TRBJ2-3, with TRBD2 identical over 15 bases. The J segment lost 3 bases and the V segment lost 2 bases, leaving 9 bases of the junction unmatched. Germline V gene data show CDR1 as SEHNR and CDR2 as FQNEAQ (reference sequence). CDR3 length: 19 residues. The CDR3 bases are TGTGCCAGCAGCTTAATGTGGACTAGCGGGAGGGCCGGGACAGATACGCAGTATTTT. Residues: CASSLMWTSGRAGTDTQYF.

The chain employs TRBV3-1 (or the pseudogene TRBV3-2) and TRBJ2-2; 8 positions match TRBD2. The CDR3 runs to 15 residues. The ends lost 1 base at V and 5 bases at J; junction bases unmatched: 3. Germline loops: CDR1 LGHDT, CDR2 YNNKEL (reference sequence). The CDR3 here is CASSQAGGRTGELFF. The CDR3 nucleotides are TGTGCCAGCAGCCAAGCGGGGGGGCGTACCGGGGAGCTGTTTTTT.

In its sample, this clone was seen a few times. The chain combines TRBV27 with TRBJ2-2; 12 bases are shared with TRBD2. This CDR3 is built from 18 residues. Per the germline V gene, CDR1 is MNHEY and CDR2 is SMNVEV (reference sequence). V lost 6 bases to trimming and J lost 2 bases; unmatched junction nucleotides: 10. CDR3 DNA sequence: TGTGCCAGCAGGCAATCAGGGGGACTAGCGGGTAACACCGGGGAGCTGTTTTTT. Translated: CASRQSGGLAGNTGELFF.

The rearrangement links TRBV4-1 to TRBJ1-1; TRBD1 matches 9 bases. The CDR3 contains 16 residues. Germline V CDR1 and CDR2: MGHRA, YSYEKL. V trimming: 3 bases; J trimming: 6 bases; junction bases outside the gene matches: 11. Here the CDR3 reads CASSHPGTGRDAEAFF. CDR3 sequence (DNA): TGCGCCAGCAGCCACCCCGGGACAGGGAGGGACGCTGAAGCTTTCTTT.

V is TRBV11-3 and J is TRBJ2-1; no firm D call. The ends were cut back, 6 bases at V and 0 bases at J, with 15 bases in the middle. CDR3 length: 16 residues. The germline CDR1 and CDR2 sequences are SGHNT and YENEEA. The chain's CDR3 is CASSSRGPGSYNEQFF. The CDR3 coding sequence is TGTGCCAGCAGTAGTCGCGGCCCCGGCTCCTACAATGAGCAGTTCTTC.

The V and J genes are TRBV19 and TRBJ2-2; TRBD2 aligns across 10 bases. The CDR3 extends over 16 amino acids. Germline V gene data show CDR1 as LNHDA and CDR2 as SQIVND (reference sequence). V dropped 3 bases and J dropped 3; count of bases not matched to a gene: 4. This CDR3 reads CASSILAGAHTGELFF. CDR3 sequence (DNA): TGTGCCAGTAGTATTCTAGCGGGGGCGCACACCGGGGAGCTGTTTTTT.

The CDR3 DNA sequence: TGTGCCAGTAGCGTTCTGACTGGACAGGGGAACACTGAAGCTTTCTTT. This encodes CASSVLTGQGNTEAFF. The chain combines TRBV19 with TRBJ1-1; the match to TRBD1 covers 8 bases. J lost 1 base, V lost 6 bases, and 10 bases had no gene match. CDR1 is LNHDA, CDR2 SQIVND, per germline (reference sequence). CDR3 length: 16 amino acids. Full variable domain (rest looked up from reference TRBV19 and TRBJ1-1): DGGITQSPKYLFRKEGQNVTLSCEQNLNHDAMYWYRQDPGQGLRLIYYSQIVNDFQKGDIAEGYSVSREKKESFPLTVTSAQKNPTAFYLCASSVLTGQGNTEAFFGQGTRLTVV.

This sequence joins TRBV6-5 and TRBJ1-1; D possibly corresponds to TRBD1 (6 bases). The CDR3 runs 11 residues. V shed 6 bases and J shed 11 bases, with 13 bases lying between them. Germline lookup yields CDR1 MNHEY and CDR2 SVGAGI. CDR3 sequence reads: CASRRDTEAFF. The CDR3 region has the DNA TGTGCCAGCAGGAGGGACACGGAGGCTTTCTTT.